The next 17 T cell receptor beta chains were all read from a single sample in a study of T-cell reconstitution after alpha-beta-depleted transplantation in children. Unique molecular identifiers were built into the TCRbeta library. MiXCR, applied by TCRdb to the PCR reads, yields one record per CDR3 protein. The sample yields some 110,000 distinct CDR3 sequences, approximately 10% seen once. The sample consisted of PBMCs, taken before TCRalphabeta/CD19-depleted stem cell transplant. All receptors derive from a boy between 2 and 15 years old with acute lymphoblastic leukemia, due to receive a stem cell transplant.

This clonotype was counted ten times or more. This chain links TRBV20-1 with TRBJ2-1, with 10 bases lining up with TRBD1. The CDR3 runs 16 residues. Germline CDR1 DFQATT, CDR2 SNEGSKA (reference sequence). Losses at the gene ends were 5 bases for V and 4 bases for J; bases not matched to a gene: 11. This CDR3 is CSAHLGTGAVYNEQFF. As DNA, the CDR3 is TGCAGTGCTCACCTAGGGACAGGGGCAGTTTACAATGAGCAGTTCTTC.

This clonotype has a count of ten or more. The chain uses TRBV20-1 and TRBJ2-3; D could derive from TRBD1 or TRBD2 (5 bases each). Deletions cut 3 bases from V and 5 bases from J, with 15 bases between. Germline CDR1 reads DFQATT; CDR2 reads SNEGSKA (reference sequence). The CDR3 totals 14 residues. The CDR3 DNA reads TGCAGTGCTAGCGTGGGGGAGAAGATAGATACGCAGTATTTT. Amino acid sequence: CSASVGEKIDTQYF.

This clonotype was seen more than once but under ten times. This chain uses TRBV27 with TRBJ2-3, with TRBD2 matching 10 bases. Per germline, CDR1 MNHEY and CDR2 SMNVEV (reference sequence). CDR3 length: 12 amino acids. With V trimmed by 6 bases and J by 15 bases, 9 bases remained unmatched. Here the CDR3 DNA reads TGTGCCAGCAGCCCCAATGGACTAGCGGCCTATTTT. This gives the protein CASSPNGLAAYF.

This clonotype was counted at least ten times. The J gene is TRBJ2-5, the V gene TRBV20-1; the D gene is possibly TRBD2 (5 bases). Germline V gene data show CDR1 as DFQATT and CDR2 as SNEGSKA (reference sequence). CDR3 length: 13 amino acids. V dropped 3 bases and J dropped 7 bases, with 15 bases sitting between them. The CDR3 spells CSARGVSEGTQYF. As DNA, the CDR3 is TGCAGTGCTAGGGGAGTCAGCGAGGGGACCCAGTACTTC.

J is TRBJ1-4 and V is TRBV28, with D hard to call. Trimming removed 2 bases from V and 8 bases from J, with 6 bases in between. Germline CDR1 and CDR2: MDHEN and SYDVKM. The CDR3 sequence is 12 residues long. This chain's CDR3 is CASSLPHEKLFF. For the CDR3, the DNA is TGTGCCAGCAGTTTACCCCACGAAAAACTGTTTTTT.

The rearrangement uses TRBV28 and TRBJ2-3; D not certain. The CDR3 sequence is 15 residues long. Trimming took 3 bases from V and 1 from J, leaving 11 bases between them. CDR1 and CDR2 (germline): MDHEN, SYDVKM. The CDR3 protein is CASSLVNGRTDTQYF. In nucleotides, the CDR3 is TGTGCCAGCAGTTTGGTAAACGGCCGCACAGATACGCAGTATTTT.

This rearrangement joins TRBV29-1 to TRBJ2-7; 10 bases line up with TRBD2. Germline-derived CDR1 and CDR2 are SQVTM and ANQGSEA. Trimming at V came to 8 bases and at J to 1 base, leaving 8 bases not matched to a gene. CDR3 length: 14 residues. This CDR3 is CSSGLARLSYEQYF. For the CDR3, the DNA is TGCAGCTCGGGACTAGCGAGACTATCCTACGAGCAGTACTTC.

CDR3 nucleotide sequence: TGCAGTGCTCTAAACCTACGGGAGATGACAGATACGCAGTATTTT. Translating it yields CSALNLREMTDTQYF. J is TRBJ2-3 and V is TRBV20-1, with D perhaps TRBD2 (6 bases). Germline lookup yields CDR1 DFQATT and CDR2 SNEGSKA (reference sequence). The CDR3 extends over 15 amino acids. Trimming took off 5 bases at V and 3 bases at J, with 18 bases between the two ends.

This chain uses TRBV7-2 with TRBJ2-7; perhaps TRBD1 as D (6 bases). The CDR3 has 15 residues. V was cut by 2 bases and J by 0 bases, with 11 bases left in between. Per the germline V gene, CDR1 is SGHTA and CDR2 is FQGNSA. CDR3 loop: CASSLTWTVSYEQYF. The DNA of the CDR3 is TGTGCCAGCAGCTTAACCTGGACAGTCTCCTACGAGCAGTACTTC.

This clonotype was counted many times. The V gene is TRBV20-1, the J gene TRBJ2-2, with 10 bases fitting TRBD2. The CDR3 contains 18 residues. Germline assignment: CDR1 DFQATT and CDR2 SNEGSKA (reference sequence). V lost 2 bases, J lost 6 bases, and 15 bases stayed unmatched. The CDR3 spells CSARSTHPGLALPGELFF. For the CDR3, the DNA is TGCAGTGCTAGAAGTACCCACCCGGGACTAGCGCTACCCGGGGAGCTGTTTTTT.

The chain is built from TRBV2 and TRBJ1-5; D is ambiguous. V was trimmed by 4 bases and J by 2 bases, leaving 9 bases between them. Looked up from germline, CDR1 is SNHLY and CDR2 is FYNNEI. This CDR3 spans 14 amino acids. Here the CDR3 DNA reads TGTGCCAGCAGTGTTCGCTCTGGCAATCAGCCCCAGCATTTT. It yields the protein CASSVRSGNQPQHF.

At least ten counts were recorded for this clonotype. This sequence joins TRBV20-1 and TRBJ2-5; D unresolved. The CDR3 is 14 residues long. Germline V gene lookup returns CDR1 DFQATT and CDR2 SNEGSKA (reference sequence). Trimming left V 3 bases short and J 5 bases short, with 16 bases between. CDR3 sequence reads: CSARGRLSSETQYF. CDR3 bases: TGCAGTGCTAGGGGCAGGCTTAGTAGTGAGACCCAGTACTTC.

The chain carries TRBV20-1 and TRBJ1-1; D not resolved. Trimming shortened V by 5 bases and J by 0 bases, and 16 bases separated the two germline ends. Per germline, CDR1 DFQATT and CDR2 SNEGSKA (reference sequence). This CDR3 is built from 15 residues. CDR3 sequence (DNA): TGCAGTGCTCCGAGGGTTGGATCCCTGAACACTGAAGCTTTCTTT. It yields the protein CSAPRVGSLNTEAFF.

The J gene is TRBJ2-7, the V gene TRBV28; 7 bases align to TRBD1. CDR1 MDHEN and CDR2 SYDVKM come from the germline V gene. This CDR3 is 14 amino acids long. The V gene end was trimmed by 6 bases and the J gene end by 4 bases; junction bases not matched to a gene: 9. The CDR3 loop is CASSLQGYRYEQYF. CDR3 sequence (DNA): TGTGCCAGCAGCCTACAGGGGTATAGATACGAGCAGTACTTC.

This clonotype was counted many times. Written as DNA, the CDR3 is TGTGCCAGCAGCCGGCTAGCGGCCCTCTACAATGAGCAGTTCTTC. Its translation is CASSRLAALYNEQFF. The chain combines TRBV12-3 or TRBV12-4 with TRBJ2-1, with TRBD2 matching 7 bases. CDR3 length equals 15 residues. Germline trimming cut 6 bases from V and 3 bases from J; bases unmatched to any gene: 8.

The table lists this clonotype with a few counts. This chain joins TRBV29-1 and TRBJ2-7; TRBD1 aligns across 10 bases. Germline V gene data show CDR1 as SQVTM and CDR2 as ANQGSEA. The junction had 5 bases not matched to a gene; V was cut back by 7 bases and J by 2 bases. There are 13 residues in the CDR3. The CDR3 DNA is TGCAGCGCTGAGGGGACAGGGGCCTACGAGCAGTACTTC. It encodes CSAEGTGAYEQYF.

The sample holds many counts of this clonotype. The CDR3 DNA reads TGTGCCATCAGTGAGGGCTGGATTAATGAGCAGTTCTTC. It yields the protein CAISEGWINEQFF. This chain links TRBV10-3 with TRBJ2-1; D ambiguous. V was shortened by 2 bases and J by 7 bases, with 9 bases between the two germline ends. There are 13 residues in the CDR3. CDR1 is ENHRY, CDR2 SYGVKD, per germline.